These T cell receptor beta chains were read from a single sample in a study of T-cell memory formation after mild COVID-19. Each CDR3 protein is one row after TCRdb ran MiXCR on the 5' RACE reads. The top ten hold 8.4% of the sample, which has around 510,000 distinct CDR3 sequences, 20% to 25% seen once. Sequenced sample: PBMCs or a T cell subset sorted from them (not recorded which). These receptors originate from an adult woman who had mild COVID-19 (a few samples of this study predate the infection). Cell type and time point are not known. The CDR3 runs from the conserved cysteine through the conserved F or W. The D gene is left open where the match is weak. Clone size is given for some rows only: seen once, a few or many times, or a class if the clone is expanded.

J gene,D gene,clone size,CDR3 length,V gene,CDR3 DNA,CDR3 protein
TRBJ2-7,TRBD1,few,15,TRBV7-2,TGTGCCAGCAGCTCGAGGGGGACAGGGCCCTACGAGCAGTACTTC,CASSSRGTGPYEQYF
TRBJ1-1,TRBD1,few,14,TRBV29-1,TGCAGCGTCGTCCGGCAGGGGGAGAACACTGAAGCTTTCTTT,CSVVRQGENTEAFF
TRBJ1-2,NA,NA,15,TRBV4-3,TGCGCCAGCAGCCAAGAAGAGTCAGGGGAGTATGGCTACACCTTC,CASSQEESGEYGYTF
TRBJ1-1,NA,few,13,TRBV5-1,TGCGCCAGCAGCTCCCAAATCGACAGGGAAGCTTTCTTT,CASSSQIDREAFF
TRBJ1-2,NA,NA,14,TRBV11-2,TGTGCCAGCAGCTTAAGGTCCATGGACTATGGCTACACCTTC,CASSLRSMDYGYTF
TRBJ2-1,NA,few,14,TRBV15,TGTGCCACCAGCAGAGAGGGGCAGGGTAATGAGCAGTTCTTC,CATSREGQGNEQFF
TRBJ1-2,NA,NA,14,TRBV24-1,TGTGCCACCAGTGACCCGGGACGGTACTATGGCTACACCTTC,CATSDPGRYYGYTF
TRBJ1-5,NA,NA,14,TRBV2,TGTGCCAGCAGTGACGGGGGAGGGAATCAGCCCCAGCATTTT,CASSDGGGNQPQHF
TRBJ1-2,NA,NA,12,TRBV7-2,TGTGCCAGCAGCTCCTCAGGGGAAGGCTACACCTTC,CASSSSGEGYTF
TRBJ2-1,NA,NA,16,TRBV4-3,TGCGCCAGCAGCCAAGAGCAGCGATACTACTACAATGAGCAGTTCTTC,CASSQEQRYYYNEQFF
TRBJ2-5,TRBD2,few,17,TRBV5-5,TGTGCCAGCAGCTTTGGGGCTAGCGGGGGGTCGAGGGAGACCCAGTACTTC,CASSFGASGGSRETQYF
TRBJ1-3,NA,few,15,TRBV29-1,TGCAGCGTTGAAGAATCAAGAGGGTTAGGAAACACCATATATTTT,CSVEESRGLGNTIYF
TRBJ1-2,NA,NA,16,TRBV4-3,TGCGCCAGCAGCCAAGATCCGGGGGGTAGTAGCTATGGCTACACCTTC,CASSQDPGGSSYGYTF
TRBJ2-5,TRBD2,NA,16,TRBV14,TGTGCCAGCAGCCGGAATCAACTAGCGGGGGGAGAGACCCAGTACTTC,CASSRNQLAGGETQYF
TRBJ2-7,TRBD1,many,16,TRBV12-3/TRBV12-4,TGTGCCAGCAGTACCTCGGACAGGGGGGTCACCTACGAGCAGTACTTC,CASSTSDRGVTYEQYF
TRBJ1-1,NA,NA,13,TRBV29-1,TGCAGCGTTGAAACACTTAGGAACACTGAAGCTTTCTTT,CSVETLRNTEAFF
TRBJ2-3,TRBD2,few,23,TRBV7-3,TGTGCCAGCAGCCCTCCGGAGAACTCAATCCCGGGGGGGGAGGGCCCTCCAACAGATACGCAGTATTTT,CASSPPENSIPGGEGPPTDTQYF
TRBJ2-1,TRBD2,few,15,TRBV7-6,TGTGCCAGCAGCTTATCATGGCTAGCGGTCAATGAGCAGTTCTTC,CASSLSWLAVNEQFF
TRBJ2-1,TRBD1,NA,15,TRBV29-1,TGCAGCGTTGGAGTCCCGGGACAGGGGGCTAGGGAGCAGTTCTTC,CSVGVPGQGAREQFF
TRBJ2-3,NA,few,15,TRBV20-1,TGCAGTGCTACCAGAACTCCCCAGCGGGCAGATACGCAGTATTTT,CSATRTPQRADTQYF
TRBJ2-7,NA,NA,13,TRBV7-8,TGTGCCAGCAGCCCCCCAACAGGGCACGAGCAGTACTTC,CASSPPTGHEQYF
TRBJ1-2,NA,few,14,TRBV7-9,TGTGCCAGCAGCTATCAAACGGGGTTTGATGGCTACACCTTC,CASSYQTGFDGYTF
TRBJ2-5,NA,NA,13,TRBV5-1,TGCGCCAGCAGCGGCTGGGGGGAAGAGACCCAGTACTTC,CASSGWGEETQYF
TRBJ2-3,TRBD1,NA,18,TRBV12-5,TGTGCTAGTGGTTTGACATCAGGGGGATTAAGGGGCACAGATACGCAGTATTTT,CASGLTSGGLRGTDTQYF
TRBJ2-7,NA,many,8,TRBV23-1,TGCTCCTCCTACGAGCAGTACTTC,CSSYEQYF
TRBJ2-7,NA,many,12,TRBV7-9,TGTGCCAGCAGCCAGGACCTATACGAGCAGTACTTC,CASSQDLYEQYF
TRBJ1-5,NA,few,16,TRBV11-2,TGTGCCAGCAGCGCCGGGGCCAGGGGAAGCAATCAGCCCCAGCATTTT,CASSAGARGSNQPQHF
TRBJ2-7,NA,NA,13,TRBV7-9,TGTGCCAGCAGCTTTGAAAGCTCCTACGAGCAGTACTTC,CASSFESSYEQYF
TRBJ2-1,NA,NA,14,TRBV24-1,TGTGCCACCAGTGACGTCGGTAGCCCCAATGAGCAGTTCTTC,CATSDVGSPNEQFF
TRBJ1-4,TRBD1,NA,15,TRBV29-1,TGCAGCGTTGAATGGTCGACAGGGCGAGAAGAAAAACTGTTTTTT,CSVEWSTGREEKLFF
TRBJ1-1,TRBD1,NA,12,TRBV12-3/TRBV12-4,TGTGCCAGCAGGTCTGACAGGGTGGAAGCTTTCTTT,CASRSDRVEAFF
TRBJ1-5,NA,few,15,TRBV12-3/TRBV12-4,TGTGCCAGCAGCCAAACTCGAGGTAGCAATCAGCCCCAGCATTTT,CASSQTRGSNQPQHF
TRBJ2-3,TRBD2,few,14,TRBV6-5,TGTGCCAGCAAGGCGGGAGGCGCCACAGATACGCAGTATTTT,CASKAGGATDTQYF
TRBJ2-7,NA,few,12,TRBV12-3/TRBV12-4,TGTGCCAGCATGAAGGGCCCCTACGAGCAGTACTTC,CASMKGPYEQYF
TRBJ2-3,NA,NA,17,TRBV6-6,TGTGCCAGCAGGCCCCCGGTAGGGGGATGGAGCACAGATACGCAGTATTTT,CASRPPVGGWSTDTQYF
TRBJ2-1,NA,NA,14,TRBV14,TGTGCCAGCAGCCAAGATGGGACCCGTCGAGAGCAGTTCTTC,CASSQDGTRREQFF
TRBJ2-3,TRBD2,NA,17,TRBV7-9,TGTGCCAGCAGCTTGATGACTAGCGGGAGGGTAGCAGATACGCAGTATTTT,CASSLMTSGRVADTQYF
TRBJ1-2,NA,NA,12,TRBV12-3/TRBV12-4,TGTGCCATCGAGAGGGCTAACTATGGCTACACCTTC,CAIERANYGYTF
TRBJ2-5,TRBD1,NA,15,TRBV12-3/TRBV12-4,TGTGCCAGCAGATTAGGACAGGGTATCCAAGAGACCCAGTACTTC,CASRLGQGIQETQYF
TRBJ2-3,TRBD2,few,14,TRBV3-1,TGTGCCAGCAGCCTTGGGGTAGCGGGAGAAGCGCAGTATTTT,CASSLGVAGEAQYF
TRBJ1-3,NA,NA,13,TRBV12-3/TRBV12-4,TGTGCCAGCAGTTTTGGTCTTGGAAACACCATATATTTT,CASSFGLGNTIYF
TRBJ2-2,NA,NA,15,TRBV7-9,TGTGCCAGCAGCCCGCGGGACCTCACCACCGGGGAGCTGTTTTTT,CASSPRDLTTGELFF
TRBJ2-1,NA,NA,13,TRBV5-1,TGCGCCAGCAGCCTTGGGACTTACGATGAGCAGTTCTTC,CASSLGTYDEQFF
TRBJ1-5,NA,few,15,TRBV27,TGTGCCAGCAGTTTATCGGGGGAGGTAGGTCAGCCCCAGCATTTT,CASSLSGEVGQPQHF
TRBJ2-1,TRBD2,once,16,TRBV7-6,TGTGCCAGCAGCTTAGGAGCGGGAGTTAACTACAATGAGCAGTTCTTC,CASSLGAGVNYNEQFF
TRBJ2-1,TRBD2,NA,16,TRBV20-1,TGCAGTGCTAGTAACGCGGGGGGGCCAGGGTACAATGAGCAGTTCTTC,CSASNAGGPGYNEQFF